This entry concerns a single T cell receptor beta chain. Time point of the sample: time of PML onset. PML was diagnosed clinically and by MRI, then confirmed by JC virus DNA in cerebrospinal fluid. All patients had prior interferon beta, and all PML patients were female. This sample is drawn from a study of multiple sclerosis patients with progressive multifocal leukoencephalopathy. Using immunoSEQ multiplex PCR, the repertoire was profiled, and TCRdb retains in-frame clones only, with some absent. The sample gives some 31,000 clones, roughly 84% of which show up once; 3% to 3.5% is in the top ten. Germline CDR1 is SQVTM and CDR2 is ANQGSEA. Trimming left V 0 bases short and J 2 bases short, with 9 bases between. CDR3 length: 14 residues.

V usage is TRBV29-1 and J usage is TRBJ2-3; tentative D call: TRBD2 (5 bases). The source material was PBMCs, sampled from a patient treated with natalizumab. The clonotype originates from a human donor with progressive multifocal leukoencephalopathy. The CDR3 coding sequence is TGCAGCGTTGAAGATAAAGCGGTCACAGATACGCAGTATTTT. It encodes CSVEDKAVTDTQYF.